This T cell receptor beta chain was captured in a study of CD8 T cells in Susac syndrome. Overall study findings and caveats: The study's TCR sequencing and HLA analysis drew on a certain number of individuals. That number was acknowledged as relatively small.

For this clonotype: What it binds is unknown.

The germline V and J ends were trimmed by 6 bases and 4 bases, with 15 bases remaining between them. The CDR3 is 14 residues long. Sequencing of TCR beta was performed on blood CD8+ T cells and on blood CD4+ T cells. TEMRA cells were FACS-enriched, and CD8+ and CD4+ T cells were isolated negatively. The RNA input was roughly 0.45 to 1 ug, and it was reverse transcribed with random hexamers. The method of amplification for TCR beta CDR3 was immunoSEQ multiplex PCR, covering 54 Vbeta and 13 Jbeta. TCRdb processed the immunoSEQ multiplex PCR reads anew with MiXCR; each CDR3 protein has one entry. The profile shows around 180,000 distinct CDR3 sequences, about 95% of them singletons.

The chain is built from TRBV12-3 or TRBV12-4 and TRBJ1-1; D uncertain. The sequence was collected from a human donor with multiple sclerosis. The sequenced material came from CD8+ T cells from PBMCs. Here the CDR3 reads CASRALQSGTEAFF. The CDR3 DNA is TGTGCCAGCAGGGCCCTACAATCCGGCACTGAAGCTTTCTTT.